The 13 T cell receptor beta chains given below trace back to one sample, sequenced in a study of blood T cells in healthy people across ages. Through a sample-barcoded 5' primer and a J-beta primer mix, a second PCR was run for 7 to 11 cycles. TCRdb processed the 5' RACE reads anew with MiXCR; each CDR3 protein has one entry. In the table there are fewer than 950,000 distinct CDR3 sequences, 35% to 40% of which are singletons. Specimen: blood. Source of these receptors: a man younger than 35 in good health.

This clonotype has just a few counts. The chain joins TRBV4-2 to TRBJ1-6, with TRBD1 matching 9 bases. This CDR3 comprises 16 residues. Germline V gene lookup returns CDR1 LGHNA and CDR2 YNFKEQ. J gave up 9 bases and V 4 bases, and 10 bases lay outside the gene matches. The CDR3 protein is CASSPNRDRETSPLHF. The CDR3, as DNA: TGTGCCAGCAGCCCCAACCGGGACAGGGAAACTTCACCCCTCCACTTT.

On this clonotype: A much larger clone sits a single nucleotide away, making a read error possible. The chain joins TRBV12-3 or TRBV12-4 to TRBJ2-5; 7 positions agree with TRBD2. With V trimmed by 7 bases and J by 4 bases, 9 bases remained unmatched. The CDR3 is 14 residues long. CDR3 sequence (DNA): TGTGCCAGCACGGGACGAGCGGGGCGAGAGACCCAGTACTTC. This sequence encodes CASTGRAGRETQYF.

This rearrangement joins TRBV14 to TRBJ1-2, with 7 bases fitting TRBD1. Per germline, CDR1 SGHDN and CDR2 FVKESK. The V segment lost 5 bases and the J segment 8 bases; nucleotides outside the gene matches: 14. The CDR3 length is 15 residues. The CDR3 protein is CASSYGTAPIDGYTF. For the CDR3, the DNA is TGTGCCAGCAGCTACGGGACAGCCCCCATCGACGGCTACACCTTC.

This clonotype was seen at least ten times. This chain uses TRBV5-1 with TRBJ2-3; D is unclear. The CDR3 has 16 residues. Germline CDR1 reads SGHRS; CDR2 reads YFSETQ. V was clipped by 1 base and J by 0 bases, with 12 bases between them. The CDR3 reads CASSLRRHTSTDTQYF. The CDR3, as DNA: TGCGCCAGCAGCTTGAGGCGGCATACTAGCACAGATACGCAGTATTTT.

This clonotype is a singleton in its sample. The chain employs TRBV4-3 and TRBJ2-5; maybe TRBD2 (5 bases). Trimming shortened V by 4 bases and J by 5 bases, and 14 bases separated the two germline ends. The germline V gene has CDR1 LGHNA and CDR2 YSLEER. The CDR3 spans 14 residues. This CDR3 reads CASSLILGEETQYF. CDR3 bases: TGCGCCAGCAGCCTCATACTAGGAGAGGAGACCCAGTACTTC.

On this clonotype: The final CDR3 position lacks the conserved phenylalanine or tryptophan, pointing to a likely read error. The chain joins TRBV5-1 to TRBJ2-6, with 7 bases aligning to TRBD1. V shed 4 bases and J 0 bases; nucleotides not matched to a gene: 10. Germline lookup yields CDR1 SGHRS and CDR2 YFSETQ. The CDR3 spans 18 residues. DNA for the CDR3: TGCGCCAGCAGCCTGGCCGGGACAGCGATCTCTGGGGCCAACGTCCTGACTTAC. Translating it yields CASSLAGTAISGANVLTY.

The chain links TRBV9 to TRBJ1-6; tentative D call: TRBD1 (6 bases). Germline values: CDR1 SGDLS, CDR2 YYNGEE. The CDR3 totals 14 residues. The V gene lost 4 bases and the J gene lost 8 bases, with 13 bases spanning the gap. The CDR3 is CASSTRQADSPLHF. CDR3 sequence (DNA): TGTGCCAGCAGCACTCGACAGGCGGATTCACCCCTCCACTTT.

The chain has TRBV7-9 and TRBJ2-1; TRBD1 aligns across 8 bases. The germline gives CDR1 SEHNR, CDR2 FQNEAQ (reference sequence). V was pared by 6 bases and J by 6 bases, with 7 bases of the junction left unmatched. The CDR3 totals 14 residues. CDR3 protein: CASRPDRVFNEQFF. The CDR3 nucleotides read TGTGCCAGCAGGCCGGACAGGGTCTTCAATGAGCAGTTCTTC.

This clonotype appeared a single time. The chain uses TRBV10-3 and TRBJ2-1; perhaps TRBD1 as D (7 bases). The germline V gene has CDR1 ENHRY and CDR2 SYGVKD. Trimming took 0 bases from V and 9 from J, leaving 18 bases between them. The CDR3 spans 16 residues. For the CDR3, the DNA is TGTGCCATCAGTGAGTCGTTGACGGGGGCAGGGGGTGAGCAGTTCTTC. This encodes CAISESLTGAGGEQFF.

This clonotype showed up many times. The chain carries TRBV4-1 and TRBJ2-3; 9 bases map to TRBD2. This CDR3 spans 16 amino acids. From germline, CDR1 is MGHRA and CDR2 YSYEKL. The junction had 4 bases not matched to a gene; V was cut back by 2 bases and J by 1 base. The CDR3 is CASSQYERGGTDTQYF. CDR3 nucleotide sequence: TGCGCCAGCAGCCAATATGAGCGGGGGGGCACAGATACGCAGTATTTT.

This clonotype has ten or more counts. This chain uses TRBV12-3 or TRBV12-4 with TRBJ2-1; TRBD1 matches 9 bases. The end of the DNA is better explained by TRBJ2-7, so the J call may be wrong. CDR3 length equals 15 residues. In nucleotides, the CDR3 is TGTGCCAGCAGCCCCCCTGGACAGGGGTACAATGAGCAGTACTTC. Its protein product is CASSPPGQGYNEQYF.

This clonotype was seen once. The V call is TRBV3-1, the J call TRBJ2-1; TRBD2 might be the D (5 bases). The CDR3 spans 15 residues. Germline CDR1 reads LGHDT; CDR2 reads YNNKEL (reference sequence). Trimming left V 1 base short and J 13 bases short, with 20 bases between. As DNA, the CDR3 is TGTGCCAGCAGCCAAGTTAGGGATCGGGGAGAGACCCAGTTCTTC. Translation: CASSQVRDRGETQFF.

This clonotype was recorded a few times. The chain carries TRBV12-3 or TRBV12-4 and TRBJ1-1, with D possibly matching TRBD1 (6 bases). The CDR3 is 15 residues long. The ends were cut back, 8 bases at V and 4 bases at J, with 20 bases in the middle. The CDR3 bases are TGTGCCAGCCGCTTAGGCGGGGGGCGACCCACTGAAGCTTTCTTT. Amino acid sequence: CASRLGGGRPTEAFF.